Presented here are 12 T cell receptor beta chains from one specimen sequenced in a study of blood T cells in healthy people across ages. The second PCR ran 7 to 11 cycles with a sample-barcoded 5' primer and J-beta primers. Using its own MiXCR run on the 5' RACE reads, TCRdb lists one record per CDR3 protein. The data hold hundreds of thousands of distinct CDR3 sequences, with around 25% observed a single time. The sample was also linked to a second study, of T cells of mothers and their children.

The sample was blood. The receptor source for this set is a boy aged 5 to 17 in good health.

In DNA form, the CDR3 reads TGTGCCAGCAGCCCCGGGACCCACCGTTTCTCCTACGAGCAGTACTTC. Protein: CASSPGTHRFSYEQYF. This sequence joins TRBV7-9 and TRBJ2-5; the D call may be TRBD1 or TRBD2 (5 bases each). Gene TRBJ2-7 matches the end of the DNA better, so the J call may be wrong. The CDR3 totals 16 residues. Germline assignment: CDR1 SEHNR and CDR2 FQNEAQ (reference sequence).

This clonotype was detected only a few times. V gene TRBV9 combines with J gene TRBJ2-2; D might be TRBD1 (6 bases). Germline V gene data show CDR1 as SGDLS and CDR2 as YYNGEE. V dropped 3 bases and J dropped 7 bases, with 16 bases sitting between them. This CDR3 has 15 residues. The CDR3 spells CASSADPTGFGELFF. In DNA, the CDR3 is TGTGCCAGCAGCGCAGATCCAACAGGGTTCGGGGAGCTGTTTTTT.

As regards this clonotype: A far larger clone differs by one base, so this is likely a read error. J is TRBJ2-5 and V is TRBV25-1; D is ambiguous. The CDR3 spans 10 residues. Germline CDR1 and CDR2: MGHDK and SYGVNS. For the CDR3, the DNA is TGTGCCGGCAGTTTGGAGACCCAGTACTTC. It translates to CAGSLETQYF.

This clonotype was detected only a few times. This rearrangement joins TRBV11-2 to TRBJ1-4; D not resolved. The germline V and J ends were trimmed by 5 bases and 1 base, with 14 bases remaining between them. The germline V gene encodes CDR1 SGHAT and CDR2 FQNNGV. There are 16 residues in the CDR3. CDR3 in DNA: TGTGCCAGCAGCCCGACCGCGGGGAGAACTAATGAAAAACTGTTTTTT. It yields the protein CASSPTAGRTNEKLFF.

This clonotype was recorded a few times. DNA of the CDR3: TGTGCCAGTAGTATGGCTTCGAACACCGGGGAGCTGTTTTTT. Amino acids: CASSMASNTGELFF. This chain links TRBV19 with TRBJ2-2, with D unresolved. Trimming took 3 bases from V and 0 from J, leaving 5 bases between them. Germline CDR1 and CDR2: LNHDA and SQIVND (reference sequence). The CDR3 totals 14 residues.

V usage is TRBV5-1 and J usage is TRBJ1-4; tentatively, D is TRBD1 (5 bases). Germline V lookup: CDR1 SGHRS, CDR2 YFSETQ. Trimming removed 3 bases from V and 7 bases from J, with 13 bases in between. This CDR3 has 14 residues. The CDR3 here is CASSSSGRSEKLFF. The DNA for the CDR3 is TGCGCCAGCAGCTCCTCAGGGAGAAGTGAAAAACTGTTTTTT.

V usage is TRBV29-1 and J usage is TRBJ1-2; unclear D gene. CDR3 length equals 13 residues. Trimming left V 4 bases short and J 8 bases short, with 17 bases between. Germline lookup yields CDR1 SQVTM and CDR2 ANQGSEA. The CDR3 sequence: CSVVEEGRGGYTF. DNA of the CDR3: TGCAGCGTTGTGGAAGAGGGAAGAGGGGGCTACACCTTC.

This chain uses TRBV4-2 with TRBJ2-5; tentatively, D is TRBD1 or TRBD2 (5 bases each). Trimming removed 0 bases from V and 5 bases from J, with 13 bases in between. Germline V gives CDR1 LGHNA, CDR2 YNFKEQ. The CDR3 sequence is 15 residues long. CDR3 sequence reads: CASSQEQWGGETQYF. The CDR3 DNA is TGTGCCAGCAGCCAAGAGCAGTGGGGCGGGGAGACCCAGTACTTC.

J is TRBJ2-5 and V is TRBV20-1; the match to TRBD1 covers 7 bases. The DNA end favors TRBJ2-7, so the J call may be wrong. Germline V CDR1 and CDR2: DFQATT, SNEGSKA (reference sequence). The CDR3 runs to 14 residues. CDR3 coding DNA: TGCAGTGCTAGAGATGTCAGGGGGACCTACGAGCAGTACTTC. Translated: CSARDVRGTYEQYF.

This clonotype came up a few times. The J gene is TRBJ1-4, the V gene TRBV12-3 or TRBV12-4, with no clear D. Trimming shortened V by 5 bases and J by 10 bases, and 20 bases separated the two germline ends. The CDR3 runs to 15 residues. The CDR3 loop reads CASSPYALSYGKLFF. CDR3 nucleotide sequence: TGTGCCAGCAGTCCCTATGCACTGTCGTATGGAAAACTGTTTTTT.

The V gene is TRBV4-2, the J gene TRBJ2-1, with 12 bases matching TRBD1. This CDR3 has 16 amino acids. The germline gives CDR1 LGHNA, CDR2 YNFKEQ. V shed 9 bases and J 3 bases; nucleotides not matched to a gene: 9. CDR3 nucleotides: TGTGCCAGTAAAGGGACAGGGGGCAATATCTACAATGAGCAGTTCTTC. Translation gives CASKGTGGNIYNEQFF.

This clonotype was recorded a few times. The rearrangement uses TRBV12-3 or TRBV12-4 and TRBJ2-7, with 10 bases aligning to TRBD2. V dropped 5 bases and J dropped 5; count of bases not matched to a gene: 6. The CDR3 loop spans 14 amino acids. CDR3 in amino acids: CASSRGAGGNEQYF. CDR3 DNA: TGTGCCAGCAGTCGGGGAGCGGGGGGGAACGAGCAGTACTTC.